The 9 T cell receptor beta chains given below trace back to one sample, sequenced in a study of blood T cells in healthy people across ages. PCR was performed a second time for 7 to 11 cycles using a sample-barcoded 5' primer and a J-beta primer mix. MiXCR, run by TCRdb on the 5' RACE reads, gives a single entry per CDR3 protein. The data hold fewer than 2 million distinct CDR3 sequences, with roughly two fifths observed a single time. Sequencing used blood. The receptors were gathered from a human donor in good health.

This clonotype was seen repeatedly, ten times or more. The chain links TRBV29-1 to TRBJ2-3; TRBD1 might be the D (6 bases). The CDR3 length is 14 residues. Trimming removed 3 bases from V and 1 base from J, with 11 bases in between. The germline CDR1 and CDR2 sequences are SQVTM and ANQGSEA. DNA for the CDR3: TGCAGCGTTGATTACAGGGCAGGCACAGATACGCAGTATTTT. Protein: CSVDYRAGTDTQYF.

V is TRBV2 and J is TRBJ1-5; D remains ambiguous. Germline V gene sequence: CDR1 SNHLY, CDR2 FYNNEI. The CDR3 consists of 15 residues. V dropped 7 bases and J dropped 1 base, with 14 bases sitting between them. The chain's CDR3 is CASTRRQASNQPQHF. The CDR3 bases are TGTGCCAGCACTCGCCGGCAGGCAAGCAATCAGCCCCAGCATTTT.

This clonotype was counted only a few times. The V gene is TRBV6-2 or TRBV6-3, the J gene TRBJ1-5; D unclear. The V end lost 5 bases, the J end lost 2 bases, and 13 bases lay between the germline ends. From germline, CDR1 is MNHEY and CDR2 SVGEGT. The CDR3 is 15 amino acids. This CDR3 is CASSAAEGGNQPQHF. For the CDR3, the DNA is TGTGCCAGCAGTGCTGCTGAGGGAGGCAATCAGCCCCAGCATTTT.

This clonotype was detected only a few times. As DNA, the CDR3 is TGCGCCAGCAGCCACTCAGGGGTTGGAGGCTACACCTTC. Its protein product is CASSHSGVGGYTF. This chain uses TRBV4-1 with TRBJ1-2, with D perhaps TRBD1 (6 bases). CDR3 length: 13 residues. Germline V CDR1 and CDR2: MGHRA, YSYEKL. V was clipped by 3 bases and J by 8 bases, with 13 bases between them.

This sequence joins TRBV10-3 and TRBJ1-1; 9 bases fit TRBD1. The CDR3 totals 15 residues. V dropped 11 bases and J dropped 7; count of bases not matched to a gene: 17. From germline, CDR1 is ENHRY and CDR2 SYGVKD. The CDR3, as DNA: TGTGCCTCCTCCCCCCGTGGGGACAGGGTTGTTGAAGCTTTCTTT. It specifies CASSPRGDRVVEAFF.

V and J are TRBV6-2 or TRBV6-3 and TRBJ1-6; possibly TRBD1 for D (5 bases). CDR1 and CDR2 (germline): MNHEY, SVGEGT. Trimming removed 2 bases at V and 9 bases at J, with 14 bases between. This CDR3 contains 15 residues. In DNA form, the CDR3 reads TGTGCCAGCAGTTACGCGGACACCGTTTCTTCACCCCTCCACTTT. It is translated as CASSYADTVSSPLHF.

The table lists this clonotype with a few counts. The chain carries TRBV7-8 and TRBJ2-1, with a tentative D call TRBD2 (5 bases). V lost 7 bases and J lost 10, with 14 bases in between. CDR1 is SGHVS and CDR2 is FQNEAQ in the germline V gene. The CDR3 is 12 amino acids. Here the CDR3 reads CASTLGRIEQFF. For the CDR3, the DNA is TGTGCCAGCACCCTAGGGAGAATCGAGCAGTTCTTC.

V usage is TRBV4-1 and J usage is TRBJ1-2; 9 bases line up with TRBD1. Germline lookup yields CDR1 MGHRA and CDR2 YSYEKL. This CDR3 comprises 14 residues. With 2 bases clipped from V and 7 bases from J, the junction kept 5 bases outside the gene matches. The CDR3 DNA sequence: TGCGCCAGCAGCCAAAACAGGGGGCAAGGTGGCTACACCTTC. This translates into CASSQNRGQGGYTF.

The CDR3 DNA sequence: TGTGCCAGCAGCTTAAATACAGGAGCTCTCGATGGCTACACCTTC. It codes for CASSLNTGALDGYTF. The chain is built from TRBV7-2 and TRBJ1-2; possible D gene TRBD1, 5 bases. V dropped 2 bases and J dropped 6 bases, with 16 bases sitting between them. The CDR3 covers 15 residues. Germline assignment: CDR1 SGHTA and CDR2 FQGNSA.